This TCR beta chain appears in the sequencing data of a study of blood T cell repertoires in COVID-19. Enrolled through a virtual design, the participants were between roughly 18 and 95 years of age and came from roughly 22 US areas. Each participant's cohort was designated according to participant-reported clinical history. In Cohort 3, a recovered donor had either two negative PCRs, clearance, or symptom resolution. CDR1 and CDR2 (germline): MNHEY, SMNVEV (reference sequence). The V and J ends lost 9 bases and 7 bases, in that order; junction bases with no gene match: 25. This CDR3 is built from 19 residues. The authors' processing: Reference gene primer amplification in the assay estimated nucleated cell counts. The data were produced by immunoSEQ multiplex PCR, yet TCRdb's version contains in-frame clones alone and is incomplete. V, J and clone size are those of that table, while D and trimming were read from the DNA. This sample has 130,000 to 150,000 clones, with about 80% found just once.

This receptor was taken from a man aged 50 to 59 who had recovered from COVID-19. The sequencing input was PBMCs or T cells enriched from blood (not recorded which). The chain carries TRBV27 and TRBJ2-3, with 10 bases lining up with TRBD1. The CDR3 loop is CARSGTGTGAPLLCHTQYF. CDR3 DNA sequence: TGTGCCAGGAGCGGGACCGGGACAGGGGCTCCCCTACTGTGCCATACGCAGTATTTT.